This T cell receptor (beta chain) was profiled in a study of T-cell memory formation after mild COVID-19 listed by TCRdb under 2021. About the study as a whole: TCR sequence clusters from the two donors were largely donor specific. The cohort was made up of two young adult volunteers, one female and one male, who were previously healthy. In a couple of donors, T-cell clones that expanded and contracted after mild COVID-19 were followed by sequencing TCRalpha and TCRbeta repertoires longitudinally. The study at large found these results: SARS-CoV-2 specificity of the second-wave clones peaking on day 37 was not confirmed. From day 15 to 85, contracting clones showed balanced CD4/CD8 phenotypes, whereas a second wave of clones that expanded from day 15 to 37 leaned towards CD4+. Only a couple of mild cases were covered by the study, and larger cohorts that include severe cases with pre-infection samples were considered necessary. Some responding clones were found in pre-infection memory, which suggests that pre-existing cross-reactive memory T cells took part in the SARS-CoV-2 response. Contracting CD4+ clones were located mainly in the CM and EM memory subsets, whereas CD8+ clones were found to be enriched in EMRA.

Ficoll-Paque density gradient centrifugation was the method used to isolate PBMCs. Sequencing took place on an Illumina NovaSeq 6000. cDNA libraries for TCRalpha and TCRbeta were prepared by 5'RACE using constant-segment primers, with sample barcodes and unique molecular identifiers added. RNA was extracted from every sample with Trizol reagent. Amplification of the libraries took two PCR steps, and the second step added a second sample barcode plus Illumina TruSeq adapters. Sequencing of the libraries was done on an Illumina NovaSeq, producing 2 x 150 bp paired-end reads. Per the original workflow: The reads were demultiplexed and collapsed into UMI-guided consensus sequences using migec v1.2.7. With mixcr v2.1.11, UMI consensuses were aligned to TRA and TRB V and J templates and assembled into clonotypes. A clonotype was counted as expanded or contracted only when both edgeR and NoisET called the clonotype significant, with the noise models trained on biological replicates. For edgeR calls, a false discovery rate-adjusted p below 0.01 and a log2 fold-change threshold of 1 were applied. As an exploratory analysis of dynamics, max-normalized trajectories of the 1000 most abundant clonotypes were examined with PCA combined with hierarchical clustering. The CD4 or CD8 phenotype of responding clones was assigned using the separately sequenced CD4+ and CD8+ repertoires. In-frame beta chains were kept once TCRdb had trimmed the public reads at Q25 with fastp and called clones with MiXCR. Under each unique CDR3 protein, matching rows form one entry showing the most common genes and DNA. The V and J calls were determined by TCRdb, not by the authors. This sample lists about 560,000 distinct CDR3 sequences; approximately 21% were detected once. The top ten constitute roughly 8.1% of the sample.

The CDR1 and CDR2 encoded by the germline V gene (reference sequence) are GTSNPN and SVGIG. Including cysteine and phenylalanine, the CDR3 has 14 amino acids. CDR3 DNA only is kept here, 42 bases in frame from base 1. V is clipped by 2 bases and J by 5 bases, and the sequence between their germline boundaries is 16 bases long. A word on this clonotype: Its antigen specificity is not known. There are no base qualities to consult, and no much larger clone falls within one base.

The TCR comes from an adult woman who had mild COVID-19 (a few samples of this study predate the infection). The sample titles of this study are shuffled in the database, so cell type and time point are left out; the donor was told from shared clones. In this chain, TRBV30 is recombined with TRBJ2-7; TRBD2 is a possible D gene, resting on 5 matching bases. The sample comprised PBMCs or a T cell subset sorted from them (not recorded which). The CDR3 reads as follows: CAWSPPGKGDEQYF. The nucleotides are TGTGCCTGGAGTCCGCCGGGAAAGGGCGACGAGCAGTACTTC.